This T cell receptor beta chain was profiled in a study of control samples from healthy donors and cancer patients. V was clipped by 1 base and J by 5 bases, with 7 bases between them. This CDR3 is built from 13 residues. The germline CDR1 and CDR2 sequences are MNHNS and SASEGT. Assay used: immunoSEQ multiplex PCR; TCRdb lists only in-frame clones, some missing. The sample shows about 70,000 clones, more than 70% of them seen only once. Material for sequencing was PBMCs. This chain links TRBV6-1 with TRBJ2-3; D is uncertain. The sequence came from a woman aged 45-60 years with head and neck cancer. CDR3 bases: TGTGCCAGCAGTGAAGTGGGTGTAGATACGCAGTATTTT. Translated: CASSEVGVDTQYF.